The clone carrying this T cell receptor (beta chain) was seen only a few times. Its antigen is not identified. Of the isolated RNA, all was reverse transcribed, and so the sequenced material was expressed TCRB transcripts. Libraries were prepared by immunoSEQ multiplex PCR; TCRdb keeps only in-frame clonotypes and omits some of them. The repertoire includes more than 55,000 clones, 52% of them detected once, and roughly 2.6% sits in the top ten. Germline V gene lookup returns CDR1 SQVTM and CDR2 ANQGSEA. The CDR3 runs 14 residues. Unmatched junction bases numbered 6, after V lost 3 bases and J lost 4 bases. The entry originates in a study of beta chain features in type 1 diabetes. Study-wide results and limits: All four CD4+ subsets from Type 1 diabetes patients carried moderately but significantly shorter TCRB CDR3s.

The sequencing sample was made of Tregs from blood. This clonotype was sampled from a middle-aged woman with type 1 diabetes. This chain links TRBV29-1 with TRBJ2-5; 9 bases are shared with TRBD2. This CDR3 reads CSVDGLATTETQYF. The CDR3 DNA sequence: TGCAGCGTTGACGGACTAGCGACAACAGAGACCCAGTACTTC.